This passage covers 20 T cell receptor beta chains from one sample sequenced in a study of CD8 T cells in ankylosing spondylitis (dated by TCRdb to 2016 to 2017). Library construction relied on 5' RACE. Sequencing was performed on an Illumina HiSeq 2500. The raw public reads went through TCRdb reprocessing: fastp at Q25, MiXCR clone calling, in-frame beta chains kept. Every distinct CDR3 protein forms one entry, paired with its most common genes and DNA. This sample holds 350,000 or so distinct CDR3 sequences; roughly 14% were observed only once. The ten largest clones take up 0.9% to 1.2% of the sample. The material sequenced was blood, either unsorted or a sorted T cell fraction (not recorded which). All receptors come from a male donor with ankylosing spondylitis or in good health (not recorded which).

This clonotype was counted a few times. CDR3 sequence reads: CASSPSSLEYEQYF. The CDR3, as DNA: TGTGCCAGCTCACCTTCATCCCTGGAATACGAGCAGTACTTC. The chain couples TRBV18 to TRBJ2-7; unclear D gene. Trimming left V 3 bases short and J 4 bases short, with 13 bases between. Germline values: CDR1 KGHSH, CDR2 LQKENI. The CDR3 runs 14 residues.

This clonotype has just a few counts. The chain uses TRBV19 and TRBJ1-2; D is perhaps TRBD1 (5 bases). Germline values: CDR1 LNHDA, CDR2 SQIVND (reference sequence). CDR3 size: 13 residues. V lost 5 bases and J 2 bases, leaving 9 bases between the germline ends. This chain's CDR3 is CASSPGVNYGYTF. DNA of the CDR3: TGTGCCAGTAGTCCGGGGGTAAACTATGGCTACACCTTC.

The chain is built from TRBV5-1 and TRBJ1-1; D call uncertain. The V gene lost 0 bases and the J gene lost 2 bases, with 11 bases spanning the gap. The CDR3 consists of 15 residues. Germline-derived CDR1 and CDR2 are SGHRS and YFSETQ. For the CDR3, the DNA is TGCGCCAGCAGCTTGGGCGGCACCATTAACACTGAAGCTTTCTTT. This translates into CASSLGGTINTEAFF.

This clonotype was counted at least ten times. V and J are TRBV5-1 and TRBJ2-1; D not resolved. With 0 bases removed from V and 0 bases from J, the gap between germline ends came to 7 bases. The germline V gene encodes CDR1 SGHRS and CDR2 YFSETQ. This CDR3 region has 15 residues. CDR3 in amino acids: CASSLGPSSYNEQFF. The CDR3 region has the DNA TGCGCCAGCAGCTTGGGTCCGAGCTCCTACAATGAGCAGTTCTTC. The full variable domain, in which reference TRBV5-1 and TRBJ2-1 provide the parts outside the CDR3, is KAGVTQTPRYLIKTRGQQVTLSCSPISGHRSVSWYQQTPGQGLQFLFEYFSETQRNKGNFPGRFSGRQFSNSRSEMNVSTLELGDSALYLCASSLGPSSYNEQFFGPGTRLTVL.

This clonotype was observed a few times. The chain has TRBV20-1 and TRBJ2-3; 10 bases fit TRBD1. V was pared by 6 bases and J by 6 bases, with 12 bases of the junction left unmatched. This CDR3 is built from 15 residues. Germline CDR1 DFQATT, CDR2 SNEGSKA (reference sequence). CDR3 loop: CSAPSRDRGPDTQYF. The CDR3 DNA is TGCAGTGCCCCATCCCGGGACAGGGGTCCCGATACGCAGTATTTT.

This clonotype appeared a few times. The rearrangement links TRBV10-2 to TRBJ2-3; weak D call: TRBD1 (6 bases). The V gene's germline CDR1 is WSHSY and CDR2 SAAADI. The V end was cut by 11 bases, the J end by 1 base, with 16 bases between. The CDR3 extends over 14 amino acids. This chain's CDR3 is CASRGSGGTDTQYF. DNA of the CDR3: TGCGCCTCCAGGGGATCGGGTGGCACAGATACGCAGTATTTT.

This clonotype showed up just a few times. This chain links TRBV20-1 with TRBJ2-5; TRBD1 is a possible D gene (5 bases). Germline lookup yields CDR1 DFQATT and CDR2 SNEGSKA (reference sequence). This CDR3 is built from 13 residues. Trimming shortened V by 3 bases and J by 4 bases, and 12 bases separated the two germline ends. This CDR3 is CSARGVGPETQYF. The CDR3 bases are TGCAGTGCTAGGGGTGTGGGGCCAGAGACCCAGTACTTC.

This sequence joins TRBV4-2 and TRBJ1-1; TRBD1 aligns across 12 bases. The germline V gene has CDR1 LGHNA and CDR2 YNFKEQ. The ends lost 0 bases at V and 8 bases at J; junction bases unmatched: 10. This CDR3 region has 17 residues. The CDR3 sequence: CASSQEGTGGASGEAFF. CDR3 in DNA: TGTGCCAGCAGCCAAGAAGGGACAGGGGGCGCCTCGGGCGAAGCTTTCTTT.

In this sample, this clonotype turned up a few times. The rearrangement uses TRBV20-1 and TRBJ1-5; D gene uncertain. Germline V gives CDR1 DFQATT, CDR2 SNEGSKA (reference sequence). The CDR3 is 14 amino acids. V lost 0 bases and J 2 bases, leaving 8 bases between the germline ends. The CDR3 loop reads CSARDLRGNQPQHF. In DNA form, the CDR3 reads TGCAGTGCTAGAGATTTAAGAGGCAATCAGCCCCAGCATTTT.

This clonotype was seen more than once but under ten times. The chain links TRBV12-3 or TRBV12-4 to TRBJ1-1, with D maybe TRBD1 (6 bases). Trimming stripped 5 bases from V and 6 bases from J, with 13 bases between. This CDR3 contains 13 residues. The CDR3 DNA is TGTGCCAGCAGTCGCACAGGGTACGCTGAAGCTTTCTTT. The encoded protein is CASSRTGYAEAFF.

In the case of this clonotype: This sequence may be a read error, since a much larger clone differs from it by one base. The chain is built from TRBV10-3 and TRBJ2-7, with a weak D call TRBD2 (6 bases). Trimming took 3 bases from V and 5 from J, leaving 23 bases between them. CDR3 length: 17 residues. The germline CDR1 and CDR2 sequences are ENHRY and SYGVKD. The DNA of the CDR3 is TGTGCCATCAGTGATGCTAGTGGCGGGAAACAGGCGGACGAGCAGTACTTC. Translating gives CAISDASGGKQADEQYF.

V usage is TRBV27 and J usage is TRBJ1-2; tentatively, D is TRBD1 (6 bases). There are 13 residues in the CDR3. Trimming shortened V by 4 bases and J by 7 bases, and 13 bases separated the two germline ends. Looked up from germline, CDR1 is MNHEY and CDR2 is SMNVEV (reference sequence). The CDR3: CASSSRTVVGYTF. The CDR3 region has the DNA TGTGCCAGCAGTTCGAGGACAGTGGTTGGCTACACCTTC.

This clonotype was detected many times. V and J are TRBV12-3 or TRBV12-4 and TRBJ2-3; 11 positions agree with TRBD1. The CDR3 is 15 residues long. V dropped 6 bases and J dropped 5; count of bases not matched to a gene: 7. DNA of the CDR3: TGTGCCAGCAGCTACGGACAGGGGGCAGAAGATACGCAGTATTTT. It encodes CASSYGQGAEDTQYF.

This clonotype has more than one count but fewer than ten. The CDR3 DNA sequence: TGTGCCAGCAGCCACGACCCACAATATACGCAGTATTTT. Its protein product is CASSHDPQYTQYF. This sequence joins TRBV7-2 and TRBJ2-3; no reliable D call. The germline V gene has CDR1 SGHTA and CDR2 FQGNSA. V lost 5 bases, J lost 7 bases, and 13 bases lay in between. The CDR3 runs to 13 residues.

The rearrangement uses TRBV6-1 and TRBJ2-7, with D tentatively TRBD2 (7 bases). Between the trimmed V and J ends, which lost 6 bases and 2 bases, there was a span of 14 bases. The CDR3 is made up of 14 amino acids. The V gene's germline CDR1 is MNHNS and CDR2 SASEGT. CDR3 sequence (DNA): TGTGCCAGCAGGGAGGGGGGGCGGCCCTACGAGCAGTACTTC. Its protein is CASREGGRPYEQYF.

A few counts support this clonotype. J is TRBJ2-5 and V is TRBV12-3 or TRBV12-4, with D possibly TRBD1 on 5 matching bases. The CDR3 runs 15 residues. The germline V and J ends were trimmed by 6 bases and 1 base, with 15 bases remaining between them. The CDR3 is CASSSTTVLQETQYF. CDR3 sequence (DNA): TGTGCCAGCAGCTCCACGACAGTGCTCCAAGAGACCCAGTACTTC.

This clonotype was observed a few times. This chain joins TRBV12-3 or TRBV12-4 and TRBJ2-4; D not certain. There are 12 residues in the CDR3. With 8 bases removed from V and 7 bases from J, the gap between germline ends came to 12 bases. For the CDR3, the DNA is TGTGCCAGCTTAGGGTTGACGAACATTCAGTACTTC. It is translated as CASLGLTNIQYF.

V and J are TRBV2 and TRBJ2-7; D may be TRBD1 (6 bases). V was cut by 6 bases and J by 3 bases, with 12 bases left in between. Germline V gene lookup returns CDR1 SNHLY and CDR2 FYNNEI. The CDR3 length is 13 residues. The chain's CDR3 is CASRIQGYYEQYF. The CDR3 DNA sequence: TGTGCCAGCAGAATACAGGGTTACTACGAGCAGTACTTC.

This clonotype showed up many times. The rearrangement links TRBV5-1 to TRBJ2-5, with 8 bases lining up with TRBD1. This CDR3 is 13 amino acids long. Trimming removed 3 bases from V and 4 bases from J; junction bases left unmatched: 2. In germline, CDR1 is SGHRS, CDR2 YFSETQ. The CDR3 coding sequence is TGCGCCAGCAGCTCTGGACAGGGAGAGACCCAGTACTTC. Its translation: CASSSGQGETQYF.

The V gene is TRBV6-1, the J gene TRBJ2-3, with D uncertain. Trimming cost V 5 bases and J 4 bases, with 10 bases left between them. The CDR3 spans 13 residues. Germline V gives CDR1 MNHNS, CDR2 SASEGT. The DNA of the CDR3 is TGTGCCAGCAGTCCCGTTCGCGCAGATACGCAGTATTTT. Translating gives CASSPVRADTQYF.